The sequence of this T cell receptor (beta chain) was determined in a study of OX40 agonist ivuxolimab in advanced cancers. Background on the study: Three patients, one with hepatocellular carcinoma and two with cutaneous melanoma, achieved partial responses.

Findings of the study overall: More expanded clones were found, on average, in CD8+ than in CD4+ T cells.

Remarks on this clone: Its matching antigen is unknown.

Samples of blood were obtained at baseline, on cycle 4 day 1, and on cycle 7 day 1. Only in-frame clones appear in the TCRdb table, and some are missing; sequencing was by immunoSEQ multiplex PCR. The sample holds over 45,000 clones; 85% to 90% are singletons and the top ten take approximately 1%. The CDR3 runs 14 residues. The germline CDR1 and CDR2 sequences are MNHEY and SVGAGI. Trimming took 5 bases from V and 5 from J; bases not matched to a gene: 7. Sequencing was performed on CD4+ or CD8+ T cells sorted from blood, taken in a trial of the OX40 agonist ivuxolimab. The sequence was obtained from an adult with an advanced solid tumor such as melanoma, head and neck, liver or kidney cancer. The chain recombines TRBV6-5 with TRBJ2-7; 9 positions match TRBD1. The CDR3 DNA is TGTGCCAGCAGTCGACAGGGGGTACGGGACGAGCAGTACTTC. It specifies CASSRQGVRDEQYF.